These 15 T cell receptor beta chains were all obtained from the same sample, sequenced in a study of T cells in Graves' hyperthyroidism and ophthalmopathy. The TCR beta CDR3 regions underwent amplification using RNA transcripts as the source. First-round RT-PCR of the TCR CDR3 relied on the HTBI primer set. TCRdb called the multiplex PCR reads again in MiXCR, with one record for every CDR3 protein. The sample has 300,000 to 450,000 distinct CDR3 sequences, approximately 25% seen once. Sequencing was performed on blood. The source is a man aged 50-59 years with Graves' hyperthyroidism.

The J gene is TRBJ2-1, the V gene TRBV7-3; 13 bases match TRBD2. Germline V gives CDR1 SGHTA, CDR2 FQGTGA. V was clipped by 8 bases and J by 4 bases; unmatched bases: 5. The CDR3 extends over 15 amino acids. For the CDR3, the DNA is TGTGCCAGCCCCGGGACTAGCGGGAAATACAATGAGCAGTTCTTC. Its protein is CASPGTSGKYNEQFF.

The chain is built from TRBV2 and TRBJ1-3, with no clear D. The V and J ends lost 2 bases and 2 bases respectively, with 7 bases between them. The length of the CDR3 is 14 residues. CDR1 and CDR2 (germline): SNHLY, FYNNEI. CDR3 in amino acids: CASSEYDTGNTIYF. CDR3 bases: TGTGCCAGCAGTGAATATGACACTGGAAACACCATATATTTT.

The sample holds a few counts of this clonotype. The rearrangement joins TRBV6-1 to TRBJ2-3; no clear D. This CDR3 contains 15 residues. In germline, CDR1 is MNHNS, CDR2 SASEGT. V was cut by 4 bases and J by 2 bases, with 13 bases left in between. CDR3 region: CASSARGRSTDTQYF. DNA of the CDR3: TGTGCCAGCAGTGCACGCGGCAGGTCCACAGATACGCAGTATTTT.

The chain combines TRBV7-3 with TRBJ1-1; D remains unclear. Germline lookup yields CDR1 SGHTA and CDR2 FQGTGA. The CDR3 has 13 amino acids. Trimming removed 5 bases at V and 4 bases at J, with 11 bases between. CDR3 region: CASSPGLGTEAFF. As DNA, the CDR3 is TGTGCCAGCAGCCCTGGACTTGGCACTGAAGCTTTCTTT.

Only one count was recorded for this clonotype. J is TRBJ2-3 and V is TRBV7-3, with D perhaps matching TRBD2 (6 bases). This CDR3 has 15 residues. Trimming took off 3 bases at V and 6 bases at J, with 16 bases between the two ends. Germline lookup yields CDR1 SGHTA and CDR2 FQGTGA. Written as DNA, the CDR3 is TGTGCCAGCAGCTTGGAAGGCGGGATTTCCGATACGCAGTATTTT. It encodes CASSLEGGISDTQYF.

Ten or more counts support this clonotype. The genes are TRBV6-1 and TRBJ2-3; no firm D call. In germline, CDR1 is MNHNS, CDR2 SASEGT. This CDR3 has 15 amino acids. V lost 5 bases to trimming and J lost 0 bases, with 12 bases between them. The DNA for the CDR3 is TGTGCCAGCAGTAGCAGCTGGAGTAGCACAGATACGCAGTATTTT. The encoded protein is CASSSSWSSTDTQYF.

The rearrangement joins TRBV6-1 to TRBJ2-1, with 13 bases fitting TRBD2. V lost 6 bases to trimming and J lost 0 bases; unmatched junction nucleotides: 5. The CDR3 length is 17 residues. CDR1 and CDR2 from the germline V gene are MNHNS and SASEGT. This CDR3 reads CASRGLAGAASYNEQFF. DNA of the CDR3: TGTGCCAGCAGAGGACTAGCGGGAGCGGCCTCCTACAATGAGCAGTTCTTC.

This clonotype was detected only a few times. This chain uses TRBV3-1 with TRBJ1-2; perhaps TRBD1 as D (5 bases). Germline V gene data show CDR1 as LGHDT and CDR2 as YNNKEL (reference sequence). The ends were cut back, 0 bases at V and 5 bases at J, with 13 bases in the middle. The CDR3 length is 15 residues. The CDR3 nucleotides read TGTGCCAGCAGCCAAGAAGCGACAGCCTCTTATGGCTACACCTTC. Residues: CASSQEATASYGYTF.

This clonotype was counted a few times. The chain couples TRBV7-3 to TRBJ2-5; a possible D gene is TRBD2 (5 bases). The CDR3 length is 13 residues. The V gene lost 3 bases and the J gene lost 5 bases, with 10 bases spanning the gap. Germline values: CDR1 SGHTA, CDR2 FQGTGA. CDR3 nucleotides: TGTGCCAGCAGCTTGACTATGGGGGAGACCCAGTACTTC. Translation gives CASSLTMGETQYF.

This clonotype came up a few times. The genes are TRBV6-2 or TRBV6-3 and TRBJ2-5; D possibly corresponds to TRBD2 (6 bases). Trimming took off 6 bases at V and 3 bases at J, with 14 bases between the two ends. This CDR3 spans 14 amino acids. Looked up from germline, CDR1 is MNHEY and CDR2 is SVGEGT. The CDR3 reads CASSGTWGEETQYF. The CDR3 region has the DNA TGTGCCAGCAGCGGGACTTGGGGGGAAGAGACCCAGTACTTC.

There are many counts of this clonotype. The V gene is TRBV11-2, the J gene TRBJ2-1; 9 bases match TRBD2. This CDR3 contains 16 residues. With 6 bases clipped from V and 9 bases from J, the junction kept 15 bases outside the gene matches. The V gene's germline CDR1 is SGHAT and CDR2 FQNNGV. The DNA for the CDR3 is TGTGCCAGCAGTTCTGTTTATAGCGGGAGTCGAGGTGAGCAGTTCTTC. This translates into CASSSVYSGSRGEQFF.

This chain connects TRBV5-1 to TRBJ1-1; D is possibly TRBD1 (6 bases). CDR1 SGHRS and CDR2 YFSETQ come from the germline V gene. V lost 4 bases to trimming and J lost 9 bases, with 16 bases between them. The CDR3 loop spans 13 amino acids. In DNA, the CDR3 is TGCGCCAGCAGCCCAGAGACAGGTTTCAAAGCTTTCTTT. Translation: CASSPETGFKAFF.

This clonotype has only a few counts. The CDR3 sequence: CASSLGGFEETQYF. The CDR3 DNA is TGTGCCAGCAGCCTAGGAGGATTTGAAGAGACCCAGTACTTC. The chain links TRBV6-1 to TRBJ2-5; the D gene is possibly TRBD2 (5 bases). CDR1 and CDR2 (germline): MNHNS, SASEGT. V was shortened by 6 bases and J by 3 bases, with 14 bases between the two germline ends. The length of the CDR3 is 14 residues.

The V gene is TRBV7-2, the J gene TRBJ2-7, with D perhaps TRBD1 or TRBD2 (6 bases each). The CDR3 is made up of 11 amino acids. Germline V CDR1 and CDR2: SGHTA, FQGNSA. Trimming removed 11 bases from V and 4 bases from J, with 12 bases in between. The CDR3 loop reads CAWGAEYEQYF. CDR3 bases: TGTGCCTGGGGGGCGGAATACGAGCAGTACTTC.

The chain couples TRBV24-1 to TRBJ2-3; D is possibly TRBD2 (5 bases). The CDR3 is made up of 14 amino acids. CDR1 and CDR2 from the germline V gene are KGHDR and SFDVKD. The V and J ends lost 1 base and 5 bases respectively, with 9 bases between them. This CDR3 is CATSDFSAGDTQYF. The CDR3 DNA is TGTGCCACCAGTGATTTTTCGGCGGGAGATACGCAGTATTTT.